This is a list of T cell receptor beta chains from one sample in a study of shared clonotypes between healthy human individuals. Produced via immunoSEQ multiplex PCR; TCRdb's table is partial and in-frame only. The sample consists of over 850,000 clones, approximately 78% of them appearing once. The sequencing input was memory CD4+ T cells from PBMCs. The receptor source for this set is a man aged 18 to 29 in good health. Some clones in this sample may be carry-over from other donors' samples. The CDR3 runs from the conserved cysteine through the conserved F or W. A D gene is named only where the DNA matches it firmly. Expanded clones are given a class, and other clones once, few, many or no size at all.

TRBV5-1	18	TRBJ2-1	NA	TRBD2	TGCGCCAGCAGCTTATTACTAGCGGGAGGCCGCTCCTACAATGAGCAGTTCTTC	CASSLLLAGGRSYNEQFF
TRBV7-2	13	TRBJ1-5	NA	NA	TGTGCCAGCAGCTATGGATTCGATCAGCCCCAGCATTTT	CASSYGFDQPQHF
TRBV5-1	15	TRBJ1-1	NA	NA	TGCGCCAGCACGCTCTTCGGGAGTCTGAACACTGAAGCTTTCTTT	CASTLFGSLNTEAFF
TRBV4-1	17	TRBJ2-6	NA	NA	TGCGCCAGCAGCCTCGGCCGGGCTCCCTCTGGGGCCAACGTCCTGACTTTC	CASSLGRAPSGANVLTF
TRBV19	17	TRBJ2-6	NA	TRBD1	TGTGCCAGTAACAGACAGGGTTCTTACTCTGGGGCCAACGTCCTGACTTTC	CASNRQGSYSGANVLTF
TRBV4-2	15	TRBJ1-4	NA	NA	TGTGCCAGCAGCCAAGACGGGCCAGGGGATGAAAAACTGTTTTTT	CASSQDGPGDEKLFF
TRBV19	12	TRBJ1-3	NA	NA	TGTGCCAGTTTAACTGGTGGAAACACCATATATTTT	CASLTGGNTIYF
TRBV6-6	15	TRBJ2-7	NA	NA	TGTGCCAGCAGGGATGAAGCGGCCGGGAACTACGAGCAGTACTTC	CASRDEAAGNYEQYF
TRBV28	10	TRBJ2-5	few	NA	TGTGCCCTCCTGATGGAGACCCAGTACTTC	CALLMETQYF
TRBV6-6	16	TRBJ2-3	NA	TRBD2	TGTGCCAGCAGTTACGGGCTAGCGGGAGGGACAGATACGCAGTATTTT	CASSYGLAGGTDTQYF
TRBV7-2	16	TRBJ2-5	NA	TRBD2	TGTGCCAGCAGCTTAGGTGCTTATAGCGGGAGGGAGACCCAGTACTTC	CASSLGAYSGRETQYF
TRBV15	15	TRBJ2-7	once	TRBD2	TGTGCCACCAGCAGAGATCGAGGGGAGGGTTACGAGCAGTACTTC	CATSRDRGEGYEQYF
TRBV5-1	15	TRBJ1-4	NA	NA	TGCGCCAGCATTCCGTCACCGGGGTGGGGTGAAAAACTGTTTTTT	CASIPSPGWGEKLFF